Listed below are T cell receptor beta chains from one sample, sequenced in a study of blood T cell repertoires in COVID-19. The assay was immunoSEQ multiplex PCR, and TCRdb's table has in-frame clones only and misses some. The top ten clones hold around 24% of a sample with approximately 180,000 clones, over 60% of them seen once. Source material: peripheral blood. These receptor sequences come from a woman in her 70s with acute or convalescent COVID-19. The CDR3 runs from the conserved cysteine through the conserved F or W. A D gene is named only where the DNA matches it firmly. Size is omitted from some rows. Given values are once, few, many or a class for expanded clones.

>TRBV19|TRBJ2-7|-|-
TGTGCCAGTAGTATACGATTCTCGCGGGAGCAGTACTTC
CASSIRFSREQYF
>TRBV21-1|TRBJ2-7|few|-
TGTGCCAGCAGCAAATTCGACAGGGGGTGGGGCGAGCAGTACTTC
CASSKFDRGWGEQYF
>TRBV4-1|TRBJ2-7|few|-
TGCGCCAGCAGCCAGGACCCCGGAGGGGAATCCTACGAGCAGTACTTC
CASSQDPGGESYEQYF
>TRBV12-3/TRBV12-4|TRBJ1-1|-|-
TGTGCCAGCAGCAAGACAGCTGAAGCTTTCTTT
CASSKTAEAFF
>TRBV7-2|TRBJ1-3|-|TRBD1
TGTGCCAGCAGCCCTAGGGACAGGGGCCTTCTCTCTGGAAACACCATATATTTT
CASSPRDRGLLSGNTIYF
>TRBV3-1/TRBV3-2|TRBJ1-1|-|TRBD1
TGTGCCAGCAGCCAAGGAGTCAGGGGGCTTGGGATGAACACTGAAGCTTTCTTT
CASSQGVRGLGMNTEAFF
>TRBV14|TRBJ1-1|-|-
TGTGCCAGCAGCCGACAGATGGGGACTGAAGCTTTCTTT
CASSRQMGTEAFF
>TRBV18|TRBJ1-1|-|TRBD1
TGTGCCAGCTCAGAGGACAGGTTGAACACTGAAGCTTTCTTT
CASSEDRLNTEAFF
>TRBV7-8|TRBJ2-1|-|TRBD2
TGTGCCACTACGACTAGCCGCGACAATGAGCAGTTCTTC
CATTTSRDNEQFF
>TRBV7-3|TRBJ2-3|-|-
TGTGCCAGCAGCTTAACCCGAGCGGGTACGCAGTATTTT
CASSLTRAGTQYF
>TRBV6-5|TRBJ1-2|-|-
TGTGCCATCCGATTGGGATCGGAGGGCAACTATGGCTACACCTTC
CAIRLGSEGNYGYTF
>TRBV19|TRBJ1-1|-|-
TGTGCCAGTAGACCCTGGACAGAAGGTGAAGCTTTCTTT
CASRPWTEGEAFF
>TRBV7-2|TRBJ1-4|few|-
TGTGCCAGCAGCCAATATCATCAGGAGGTACTTAATGAAAAACTGTTTTTT
CASSQYHQEVLNEKLFF
>TRBV10-2|TRBJ2-7|-|-
TGCGCCAGCAGCAGTCTAGACAGCCCCTACGAGCAGTACTTC
CASSSLDSPYEQYF
>TRBV7-3|TRBJ2-5|-|TRBD2
TGTGCCAGCAGCTTCAAACCGGGACTAGCGAACAATGGGGCGAAAGGGGCCCAGTACTTC
CASSFKPGLANNGAKGAQYF
>TRBV6-5|TRBJ1-4|once|-
TGTGCCAGCAATCACCTGGAAGGGGTTGGCGAAAAACTGTTTTTT
CASNHLEGVGEKLFF
>TRBV7-3|TRBJ2-3|-|TRBD2
TGTGCCAGCAGCTTAGTCGGTAGCGGGATTAGCACAGATACGCAGTATTTT
CASSLVGSGISTDTQYF
>TRBV30|TRBJ1-5|-|TRBD1
TGTGCGGCCGGGACAGACAATCAGCCCCAGCATTTT
CAAGTDNQPQHF
>TRBV7-9|TRBJ2-6|once|-
TGTGCCAGCAGCCTTCCGTCGGTAAAGAGCTCTGGGGCCAACGTCCTGACTTTC
CASSLPSVKSSGANVLTF
>TRBV3-1/TRBV3-2|TRBJ1-2|few|-
TGTGCCAGCAGCCAGAACAGGGAGACCTATGGCTACACCTTC
CASSQNRETYGYTF
>TRBV7-6|TRBJ2-5|-|TRBD1
TGTGCCAGCAGCTTGCAATACAGGGGGCAAGAGACCCAGTACTTC
CASSLQYRGQETQYF
>TRBV5-1|TRBJ2-1|-|TRBD2
TGCGCCAGCAGCTTGCCGGGACTAGCGGACAATGAGCAGTTCTTC
CASSLPGLADNEQFF
>TRBV2|TRBJ1-1|once|TRBD1
TGTGCCAGCACCGGAGGACAGGACGGGAACACTGAAGCTTTCTTT
CASTGGQDGNTEAFF
>TRBV5-1|TRBJ2-2|-|TRBD2
TGCGCCAGCAGGCGAGCCGGGACTAGCGACACCGGGGAGCTGTTTTTT
CASRRAGTSDTGELFF
>TRBV29-1|TRBJ1-2|-|TRBD1
TGCAGCGTTGAGGGACAGGTCCCTTCCGGCTACACCTTC
CSVEGQVPSGYTF
>TRBV7-3|TRBJ2-1|-|-
TGTGCCAGCAGCTTAGTTAACAATGAGCAGTTCTTC
CASSLVNNEQFF
>TRBV7-3|TRBJ1-1|-|-
TGTGCCAGCAGTTACTCATCGAGCACTGAAGCTTTCTTT
CASSYSSSTEAFF
>TRBV12-3/TRBV12-4|TRBJ2-3|once|-
TGTGCCAGCAGTTTATCAAAAGATACGCAGTATTTT
CASSLSKDTQYF
>TRBV7-2|TRBJ2-3|-|TRBD2
TGTGCCAGCAGCTTAGTGGGCGGGAGGGCAGGAGATACGCAGTATTTT
CASSLVGGRAGDTQYF
>TRBV19|TRBJ2-2|-|TRBD2
TGTGCCAGTAGTCAAACTAGCGGAGCGAACACCGGGGAGCTGTTTTTT
CASSQTSGANTGELFF
>TRBV19|TRBJ2-1|-|TRBD2
TGTGCCAGTAGTCTGCCTCTAACTAGCGGGTTCTACAATGAGCAGTTCTTC
CASSLPLTSGFYNEQFF
>TRBV11-2|TRBJ2-2|once|-
TGTGCCAGCAGCCCCCCCGGCCTAGCGAACACCGGGGAGCTGTTTTTT
CASSPPGLANTGELFF
>TRBV27|TRBJ1-6|-|-
TGTGCCAGCAGTTTATCTACTTCTAGAAATTCACCCCTCCACTTT
CASSLSTSRNSPLHF
>TRBV7-9|TRBJ1-2|-|-
TGTGCCAGCAGCTTAGTAGCAAGTCAATATGGCTACACCTTC
CASSLVASQYGYTF
>TRBV6-4|TRBJ2-1|-|-
TGTGCCAGCAGTGACTCCACGCGTGGCGGCTACAATGAGCAGTTCTTC
CASSDSTRGGYNEQFF
>TRBV6-1|TRBJ2-1|-|-
TGTGCCAGCAGTGAACTGGGGGTTAGCGGGCAGTTCTTC
CASSELGVSGQFF
>TRBV30|TRBJ2-7|-|TRBD2
TGTGCCTGGAGTGCGGGACTAGCGGGAAACGAGCAGTACTTC
CAWSAGLAGNEQYF
>TRBV19|TRBJ1-5|-|TRBD1
TGTGCCAGTAGTAGGACAGGAGATAGCAATCAGCCCCAGCATTTT
CASSRTGDSNQPQHF
>TRBV7-7|TRBJ2-3|-|TRBD2
TGTGCCAGCAGCAGCGGACTAGCGGGAAGGGATACGCAGTATTTT
CASSSGLAGRDTQYF
>TRBV7-3|TRBJ2-6|-|-
TGTGCCAGCAGCATCGACAGCTCTGGGGCCAACGTCCTGACTTTC
CASSIDSSGANVLTF
>TRBV24-1|TRBJ2-1|-|TRBD2
TGTGCCACCAGTGATTTGCGCGGGAGGGCGTTCTTC
CATSDLRGRAFF
>TRBV13|TRBJ1-6|-|-
TGTGCCAGCAGCTTAGGCCAGGGCAATTCACCCCTCCACTTT
CASSLGQGNSPLHF
>TRBV7-2|TRBJ2-3|-|-
TGTGCCAGCAGCCCAGGGGGGACCCTAGCCAAGGGAGGGCAGTATTTT
CASSPGGTLAKGGQYF
>TRBV5-6|TRBJ2-6|-|TRBD1
TGTGCCAGCAGGAAAGCGGGACAGGGAAGCTCTGGGGCCAACGTCCTGACTTTC
CASRKAGQGSSGANVLTF
>TRBV3-1/TRBV3-2|TRBJ2-7|-|-
TGTGCCAGCAGCCAAGGCCACGTCCGGGGCGAGCAGTACTTC
CASSQGHVRGEQYF
>TRBV24-1|TRBJ1-2|-|TRBD1
TGTGCCGCCAGTGATAACTCGATAATGGGACAGGGGGCGCTTACCTTC
CAASDNSIMGQGALTF
>TRBV4-2|TRBJ1-3|-|-
TGTGCCAGCAGCCTCCAGAGGGCAGCTATCGGAAACACCATATATTTT
CASSLQRAAIGNTIYF
>TRBV2|TRBJ2-7|-|-
TGTGCCAGCACACGCGGGGACTCCTACGAGCAGTACTTC
CASTRGDSYEQYF
>TRBV7-2|TRBJ2-3|-|-
TGTGCCAGCAGCTTATTAGGGGGCACAGATACGCAGTATTTT
CASSLLGGTDTQYF
>TRBV19|TRBJ2-1|-|TRBD2
TGTGCCAGTAGTACTCAAGCGGGAGTTGGATTCAATGAGCAGTTCTTC
CASSTQAGVGFNEQFF